The clone carrying this TCR beta chain was seen once. V shed 4 bases and J shed 2 bases, with 18 bases lying between them. CDR1 is SEHNR and CDR2 is FQNEAQ in the germline V gene (reference sequence). The CDR3 sequence is 17 residues long. The data were obtained in a study of blood T cell repertoires in COVID-19. Generated by immunoSEQ multiplex PCR, the TCRdb table keeps only in-frame clones and is missing some. This sample has approximately 160,000 clones, with roughly 80% found just once. The sequence came from a man in his 70s with acute or convalescent COVID-19. Sequences were obtained from peripheral blood. This chain uses TRBV7-9 with TRBJ1-5; possibly TRBD1 for D (6 bases). In DNA, the CDR3 is TGTGCCAGCAGCTCGCGGGGGGGCGGTGCCGGCAATCAGCCCCAGCATTTT. This sequence encodes CASSSRGGGAGNQPQHF.